These 24 T cell receptor beta chains were all obtained from the same sample, sequenced in a study of blood T cells in healthy people across ages. Primed by a sample-barcoded 5' primer and a J-beta primer mix, a second PCR proceeded for roughly 6 to 12 cycles. TCRdb analysed the 5' RACE reads with MiXCR anew, one entry per CDR3 protein. The repertoire holds around 1,900,000 distinct CDR3 sequences, with 30% to 40% as singletons. The source material was blood. The receptors come from a human donor in good health.

The chain couples TRBV6-6 to TRBJ1-3; unclear D gene. V was clipped by 2 bases and J by 0 bases, with 8 bases between them. CDR1 is MNHNY and CDR2 is SVGAGI in the germline V gene (reference sequence). The CDR3 is made up of 15 amino acids. The CDR3 nucleotides are TGTGCCAGCAGTTACGAACAGATCTCTGGAAACACCATATATTTT. Its protein is CASSYEQISGNTIYF.

The chain carries TRBV28 and TRBJ2-7, with 8 bases identical to TRBD1. Germline V gene data show CDR1 as MDHEN and CDR2 as SYDVKM. CDR3 length equals 14 residues. V shed 6 bases, J shed 2 bases, and the junction held 6 bases outside the gene matches. CDR3 amino acids: CASSSTGAPYEQYF. CDR3 nucleotides: TGTGCCAGCAGCTCGACAGGGGCGCCCTACGAGCAGTACTTC.

The J gene is TRBJ2-1, the V gene TRBV20-1; the D is unclear. The CDR3 totals 11 residues. CDR1 is DFQATT, CDR2 SNEGSKA, per germline (reference sequence). The V gene lost 8 bases and the J gene lost 7 bases, with 12 bases spanning the gap. CDR3 sequence reads: CSSLITNEQFF. The CDR3 nucleotides are TGCAGTTCCCTTATAACGAATGAGCAGTTCTTC.

This clonotype was counted between two and nine times. The J gene is TRBJ2-7, the V gene TRBV12-5, with unresolved D. The V gene's germline CDR1 is LGHNT and CDR2 FRNRAP. CDR3 length: 17 residues. Trimming cost V 6 bases and J 0 bases, with 21 bases left between them. The CDR3 sequence is CASGDTPTDKSSYEQYF. CDR3 DNA: TGTGCTAGTGGCGACACTCCGACGGATAAAAGCTCCTACGAGCAGTACTTC.

In this sample, this clonotype turned up a few times. CDR3: CASSPARRMSSYNEQFF. The CDR3 nucleotides are TGTGCCAGCAGCCCAGCAAGACGGATGAGCTCCTACAATGAGCAGTTCTTC. The genes are TRBV3-1 and TRBJ2-1; no clear D gene. V lost 4 bases and J 0 bases, leaving 16 bases between the germline ends. This CDR3 contains 17 residues. Germline V gene lookup returns CDR1 LGHDT and CDR2 YNNKEL (reference sequence).

This clonotype has a handful of counts. The chain combines TRBV20-1 with TRBJ1-4; 7 bases are a match to TRBD1. V trimming: 4 bases; J trimming: 4 bases; junction bases outside the gene matches: 3. Germline-derived CDR1 and CDR2 are DFQATT and SNEGSKA (reference sequence). CDR3 length equals 13 residues. DNA for the CDR3: TGCAGTGCTAAGGACAGGATTAATGAAAAACTGTTTTTT. This encodes CSAKDRINEKLFF.

As regards this clonotype: A read error may produce the germline difference seen at one junction end. V usage is TRBV7-2 and J usage is TRBJ2-4; TRBD1 aligns across 8 bases. The J call may not be correct, given that the DNA end is closer to TRBJ2-7. This CDR3 is built from 14 residues. The germline V gene encodes CDR1 SGHTA and CDR2 FQGNSA. The CDR3 is CASSWDRTSCEQYF. The CDR3 region has the DNA TGTGCCAGCAGCTGGGACAGGACATCCTGCGAGCAGTACTTC.

The rearrangement joins TRBV11-2 to TRBJ2-1, with 8 bases matching TRBD2. This CDR3 has 13 residues. After removal of 8 bases from V and 10 bases from J, the junction contained 10 bases not matched to a gene. Germline lookup yields CDR1 SGHAT and CDR2 FQNNGV. DNA for the CDR3: TGTGCCAGCTATTCCAGGGGCGGGGGGGAGCAGTTCTTC. As protein: CASYSRGGGEQFF.

Concerning this clonotype: A read error is the likely source, as a far larger clone sits one nucleotide away. The chain carries TRBV7-6 and TRBJ1-2, with no clear D. The CDR3 runs to 12 residues. CDR1 and CDR2 (germline): SGHVS, FNYEAQ. V lost 3 bases, J lost 4 bases, and 6 bases lay in between. The CDR3, as DNA: TGTGCCAGCAGCTTGTACACCTATGGCTACACCTTC. This translates into CASSLYTYGYTF.

To note about this clonotype: At one boundary the junction diverges from the germline segment, which might be a read error. The V and J genes are TRBV7-2 and TRBJ2-2, with TRBD1 matching over 8 bases. From germline, CDR1 is SGHTA and CDR2 FQGNSA. The CDR3 consists of 15 residues. The CDR3 DNA follows: TGTGCCAGCAGCATAAGACAGGGGAGGACCGGGGGGCTGTTTTTT. As protein: CASSIRQGRTGGLFF.

This clonotype has more than one count but fewer than ten. The gene calls are TRBV5-1 and TRBJ2-3; 10 bases agree with TRBD1. The trim removed 0 bases at V and 5 bases at J, leaving 15 bases unmatched. CDR1 and CDR2 from the germline V gene are SGHRS and YFSETQ. The CDR3 contains 19 residues. In nucleotides, the CDR3 is TGCGCCAGCAGCTTGGCCCGGGACAGGGGACTCCAGCGGGGAGATACGCAGTATTTT. Protein product: CASSLARDRGLQRGDTQYF.

The chain links TRBV20-1 to TRBJ2-1, with TRBD1 matching over 8 bases. Germline CDR1 reads DFQATT; CDR2 reads SNEGSKA (reference sequence). This CDR3 comprises 15 residues. The trim removed 4 bases at V and 3 bases at J, leaving 8 bases unmatched. CDR3 amino acids: CSATHGQGYYNEQFF. The CDR3 DNA follows: TGCAGTGCTACACATGGACAGGGCTACTACAATGAGCAGTTCTTC.

The rearrangement joins TRBV7-9 to TRBJ1-2; D is possibly TRBD1 (5 bases). This CDR3 has 13 residues. Germline V lookup: CDR1 SEHNR, CDR2 FQNEAQ (reference sequence). The V gene lost 8 bases and the J gene lost 5 bases, with 15 bases spanning the gap. The chain's CDR3 is CASFGTSRYGYTF. CDR3 bases: TGTGCCAGCTTTGGGACCTCGAGGTATGGCTACACCTTC.

Details on this clonotype: The junction shows a germline mismatch at one end, possibly a read error. The chain employs TRBV7-2 and TRBJ2-3; 8 positions match TRBD2. There are 16 residues in the CDR3. Germline CDR1 reads SGHTA; CDR2 reads FQGNSA. DNA of the CDR3: TGTGTCAGCAGCTTATATGGTAGCGGGGAGACAGATACGCAGTATTTT. It codes for CVSSLYGSGETDTQYF.

The sample holds many counts of this clonotype. The rearrangement links TRBV20-1 to TRBJ2-3; the D is unclear. V shed 4 bases and J shed 0 bases, with 17 bases lying between them. Germline CDR1 reads DFQATT; CDR2 reads SNEGSKA (reference sequence). There are 16 residues in the CDR3. CDR3 loop: CSAIPSNSPSTDTQYF. CDR3 sequence (DNA): TGCAGTGCTATCCCTTCAAACTCACCTAGCACAGATACGCAGTATTTT.

V usage is TRBV11-2 and J usage is TRBJ1-4, with D possibly being TRBD1 (5 bases). The ends were cut back, 0 bases at V and 6 bases at J, with 14 bases in the middle. Germline V gives CDR1 SGHAT, CDR2 FQNNGV. The CDR3 has 16 amino acids. The CDR3 bases are TGTGCCAGCAGCTTAGATCTCTGGCGGGGGGATGAAAAACTGTTTTTT. This codes for CASSLDLWRGDEKLFF.

The chain recombines TRBV4-2 with TRBJ2-7, with D possibly matching TRBD1 (6 bases). Per germline, CDR1 LGHNA and CDR2 YNFKEQ. V dropped 1 base and J dropped 3 bases, with 22 bases sitting between them. The CDR3 sequence is 18 residues long. CDR3 sequence: CASSQATLGAGENYEQYF. The CDR3 nucleotides read TGTGCCAGCAGCCAAGCTACCCTTGGGGCAGGGGAAAACTACGAGCAGTACTTC.

The V gene is TRBV3-1, the J gene TRBJ1-6; 10 bases line up with TRBD1. Germline values: CDR1 LGHDT, CDR2 YNNKEL (reference sequence). The CDR3 is made up of 15 amino acids. V was pared by 4 bases and J by 10 bases, with 7 bases of the junction left unmatched. CDR3 DNA: TGTGCCAGCAGCCGCCGACAGGGGGCAGGATCACCCCTCCACTTT. It encodes CASSRRQGAGSPLHF.

The chain employs TRBV20-1 and TRBJ2-3; 14 positions match TRBD2. This CDR3 comprises 16 residues. The germline V gene has CDR1 DFQATT and CDR2 SNEGSKA (reference sequence). The V and J ends lost 4 bases and 2 bases, in that order; junction bases with no gene match: 5. In DNA, the CDR3 is TGCAGTGCTATCGGACTAGCGGGGGGTCTCACAGATACGCAGTATTTT. Translation gives CSAIGLAGGLTDTQYF.

V and J are TRBV7-2 and TRBJ1-2; D call uncertain. Germline loops: CDR1 SGHTA, CDR2 FQGNSA. CDR3 length equals 12 residues. The germline V and J ends were trimmed by 5 bases and 13 bases, with 17 bases remaining between them. The chain's CDR3 is CASSPSTRTGTF. The CDR3 DNA reads as TGTGCCAGCAGCCCCTCGACCCGGACTGGCACCTTC. Full variable domain (outside the CDR3, taken from reference TRBV7-2 and TRBJ1-2): GAGVSQSPSNKVTEKGKDVELRCDPISGHTALYWYRQSLGQGLEFLIYFQGNSAPDKSGLPSDRFSAERTGGSVSTLTIQRTQQEDSAVYLCASSPSTRTGTFGSGTRLTVV.

This clonotype has a handful of counts. The chain is built from TRBV5-1 and TRBJ2-7; D is unresolved. Germline V CDR1 and CDR2: SGHRS, YFSETQ. This CDR3 is 15 amino acids long. Trimming removed 0 bases from V and 2 bases from J, with 12 bases in between. Here the CDR3 reads CASSLELAATYEQYF. CDR3 nucleotide sequence: TGCGCCAGCAGCTTGGAGTTAGCAGCTACCTACGAGCAGTACTTC.

This clonotype has just a few counts. The chain carries TRBV20-1 and TRBJ2-5, with 7 bases fitting TRBD1. The length of the CDR3 is 14 residues. The ends lost 5 bases at V and 0 bases at J; junction bases unmatched: 6. From germline, CDR1 is DFQATT and CDR2 SNEGSKA (reference sequence). CDR3 nucleotide sequence: TGCAGTGCTCGCGGACAGGCGAACCAAGAGACCCAGTACTTC. Residues: CSARGQANQETQYF.

In this sample, this clonotype turned up a few times. This chain joins TRBV12-3 or TRBV12-4 and TRBJ1-2, with TRBD1 identical over 8 bases. With V trimmed by 4 bases and J by 6 bases, 7 bases remained unmatched. This CDR3 is built from 14 residues. Here the CDR3 reads CASSSGTGLDGYTF. The DNA for the CDR3 is TGTGCCAGCAGTTCCGGGACAGGCTTAGATGGCTACACCTTC.

This clonotype was seen many times. CDR3 nucleotides: TGTGCCAGCAGTTCCGGGGGGCATGAGCAGTTCTTC. This gives the protein CASSSGGHEQFF. The chain employs TRBV7-8 and TRBJ2-1; D perhaps matches TRBD2 (7 bases). CDR1 is SGHVS and CDR2 is FQNEAQ in the germline V gene. Trimming shortened V by 6 bases and J by 8 bases, and 11 bases separated the two germline ends. This CDR3 comprises 12 residues. Combining the CDR3 with reference TRBV7-8 and TRBJ2-1 gives the whole variable domain GAGVSQSPRYKVAKRGQDVALRCDPISGHVSLFWYQQALGQGPEFLTYFQNEAQLDKSGLPSDRFFAERPEGSVSTLKIQRTQQEDSAVYLCASSSGGHEQFFGPGTRLTVL.